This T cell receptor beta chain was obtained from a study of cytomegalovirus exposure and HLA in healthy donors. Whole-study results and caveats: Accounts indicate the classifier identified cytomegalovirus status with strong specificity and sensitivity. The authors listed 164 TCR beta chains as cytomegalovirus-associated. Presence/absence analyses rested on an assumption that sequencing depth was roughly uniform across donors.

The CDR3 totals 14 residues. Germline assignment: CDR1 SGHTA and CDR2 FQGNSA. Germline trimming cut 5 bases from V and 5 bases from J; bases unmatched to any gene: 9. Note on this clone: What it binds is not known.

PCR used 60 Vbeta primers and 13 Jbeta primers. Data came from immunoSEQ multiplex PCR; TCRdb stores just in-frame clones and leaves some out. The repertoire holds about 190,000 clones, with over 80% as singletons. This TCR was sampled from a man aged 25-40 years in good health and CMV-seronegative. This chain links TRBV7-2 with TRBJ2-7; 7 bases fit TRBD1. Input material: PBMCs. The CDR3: CASSPSTGYDEQYF. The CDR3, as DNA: TGTGCCAGCAGCCCGTCGACAGGGTATGACGAGCAGTACTTC.